These 10 T cell receptor beta chains were all obtained from the same sample, sequenced in a study of PD-1 blockade in classical Hodgkin lymphoma. TCRdb keeps only in-frame clones here, not all; method: immunoSEQ multiplex PCR. The data contain approximately 44,000 clones, 60% to 75% of them singletons. Time point given: cycle 4 day 1 (C4D1), after five to seven weeks of nivolumab. Relapse was seen in all patients after autologous stem cell transplantation, and brentuximab vedotin exposure was variable. The sample here was peripheral blood mononuclear cells (PBMCs), taken before the fourth cycle of nivolumab. These receptor sequences come from a human donor with classical Hodgkin lymphoma.

The table lists this clone with a few counts. V and J are TRBV5-8 and TRBJ2-6; no reliable D call. This CDR3 is built from 17 residues. Germline-derived CDR1 and CDR2 are SGHTS and YDEGEE. The V and J ends lost 0 bases and 2 bases respectively, with 12 bases between them. This CDR3 is CASSLGQFLTGANVLTF. In nucleotides, the CDR3 is TGTGCCAGCAGCTTGGGGCAGTTCCTAACTGGGGCCAACGTCCTGACTTTC.

The J gene is TRBJ2-7, the V gene TRBV9; no definite D call. The CDR3 is 15 amino acids. Trimming took off 0 bases at V and 4 bases at J, with 14 bases between the two ends. CDR1 and CDR2 (germline): SGDLS, YYNGEE. The chain's CDR3 is CASSVVLRNLYEQYF. CDR3 in DNA: TGTGCCAGCAGCGTAGTGTTGCGGAACCTTTACGAGCAGTACTTC.

This rearrangement joins TRBV4-3 to TRBJ1-6; maybe TRBD1 (5 bases). Germline-derived CDR1 and CDR2 are LGHNA and YSLEER. This CDR3 has 19 amino acids. V was trimmed by 1 base and J by 0 bases, leaving 16 bases between them. Here the CDR3 DNA reads TGCGCCAGCAGCCAAGTATTCGGGAGGGGTAGCTCCTATAATTCACCCCTCCACTTT. It specifies CASSQVFGRGSSYNSPLHF.

The CDR3 DNA reads as TGTGCCAGCAGTCCGCCGACTAGCGGTCTGGGCGCAGATACGCAGTATTTT. This gives the protein CASSPPTSGLGADTQYF. The chain has TRBV28 and TRBJ2-3; 9 bases are shared with TRBD2. Germline CDR1 reads MDHEN; CDR2 reads SYDVKM. After removal of 5 bases from V and 4 bases from J, the junction contained 13 bases not matched to a gene. The CDR3 consists of 17 residues.

V gene TRBV9 combines with J gene TRBJ2-3; D is perhaps TRBD2 (5 bases). Germline lookup yields CDR1 SGDLS and CDR2 YYNGEE. CDR3 size: 17 residues. V lost 4 bases, J lost 4 bases, and 22 bases lay in between. CDR3 DNA sequence: TGTGCCAGCAGCACGCGGAGCGGATCCGACCCCGCAGATACGCAGTATTTT. It encodes CASSTRSGSDPADTQYF.

In its sample, this clone ranks as medium-sized. J is TRBJ1-1 and V is TRBV7-2; 7 bases map to TRBD1. This CDR3 has 14 amino acids. V was clipped by 2 bases and J by 1 base; unmatched bases: 1. Germline V CDR1 and CDR2: SGHTA, FQGNSA. CDR3: CASSLRQGNTEAFF. CDR3 sequence (DNA): TGTGCCAGCAGCTTACGACAGGGGAACACTGAAGCTTTCTTT.

This clone was seen just once. This rearrangement joins TRBV29-1 to TRBJ1-2; 8 positions agree with TRBD1. Germline-derived CDR1 and CDR2 are SQVTM and ANQGSEA. Trimming removed 7 bases from V and 2 bases from J; junction bases left unmatched: 3. CDR3 length: 12 residues. CDR3 sequence reads: CSAGQGNYGYTF. DNA of the CDR3: TGCAGCGCCGGACAGGGAAACTATGGCTACACCTTC.

The chain employs TRBV7-8 and TRBJ1-5, with D tentatively TRBD1 (6 bases). The CDR3 runs 16 residues. The germline V gene encodes CDR1 SGHVS and CDR2 FQNEAQ. V lost 1 base and J 6 bases, leaving 16 bases between the germline ends. The CDR3 DNA is TGTGCCAGCAGCTTAGAAGGGCAGGGGATTAGTCAGCCCCAGCATTTT. It encodes CASSLEGQGISQPQHF.

The rearrangement links TRBV7-2 to TRBJ2-7; 10 bases are a match to TRBD2. Germline lookup yields CDR1 SGHTA and CDR2 FQGNSA. V dropped 0 bases and J dropped 5; count of bases not matched to a gene: 10. The CDR3 runs to 17 residues. The CDR3 sequence: CASSLANPSGSFNEQYF. CDR3 in DNA: TGTGCCAGCAGCTTAGCCAATCCTAGCGGGAGCTTCAACGAGCAGTACTTC.

This clone turned up a few times. This rearrangement joins TRBV6-5 to TRBJ1-1, with a tentative D call TRBD1 (5 bases). CDR1 is MNHEY and CDR2 is SVGAGI in the germline V gene. This CDR3 has 13 residues. V dropped 0 bases and J dropped 6 bases, with 8 bases sitting between them. The CDR3 bases are TGTGCCAGCAGTTACTCCCAGGGAGCTGAAGCTTTCTTT. Translation: CASSYSQGAEAFF.